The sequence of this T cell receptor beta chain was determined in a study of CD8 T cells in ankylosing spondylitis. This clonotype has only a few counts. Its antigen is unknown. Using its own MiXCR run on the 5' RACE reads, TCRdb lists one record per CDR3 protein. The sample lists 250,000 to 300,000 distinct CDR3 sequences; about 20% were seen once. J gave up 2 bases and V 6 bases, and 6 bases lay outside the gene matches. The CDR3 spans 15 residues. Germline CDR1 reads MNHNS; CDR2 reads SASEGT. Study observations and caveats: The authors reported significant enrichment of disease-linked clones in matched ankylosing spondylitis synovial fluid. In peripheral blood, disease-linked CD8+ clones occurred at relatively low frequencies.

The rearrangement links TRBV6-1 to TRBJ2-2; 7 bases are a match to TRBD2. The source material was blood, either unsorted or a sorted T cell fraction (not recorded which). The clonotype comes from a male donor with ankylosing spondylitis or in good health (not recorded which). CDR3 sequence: CASSPSGINTGELFF. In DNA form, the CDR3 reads TGTGCCAGCAGCCCTAGCGGAATTAACACCGGGGAGCTGTTTTTT.